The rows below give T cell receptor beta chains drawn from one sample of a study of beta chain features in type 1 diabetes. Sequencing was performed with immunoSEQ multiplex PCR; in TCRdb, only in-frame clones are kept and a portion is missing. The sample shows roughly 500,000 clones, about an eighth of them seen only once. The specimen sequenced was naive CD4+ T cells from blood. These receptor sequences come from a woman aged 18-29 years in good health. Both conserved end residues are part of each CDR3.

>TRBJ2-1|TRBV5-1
CASRSLSLAGEGNEQFF
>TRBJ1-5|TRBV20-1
CSATNQPQHF
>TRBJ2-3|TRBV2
CASSGVVGTDTQYF
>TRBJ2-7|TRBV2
CASKDNSYEQYF
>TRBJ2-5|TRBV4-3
CASSQAQKETQYF
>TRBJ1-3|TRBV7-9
CASSRPEQGKAFGTIYF
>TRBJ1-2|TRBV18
CASSPSGTEYGYTF
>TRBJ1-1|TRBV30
CAWKRGLNTEAFF
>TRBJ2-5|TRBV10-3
CAISEQGGQETQYF
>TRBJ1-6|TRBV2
CASSGRAINSPLHF
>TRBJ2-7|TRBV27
CASSLLTGASYEQYF